This entry lists 2 T cell receptor beta chains sequenced from one sample in a study of cytomegalovirus exposure and HLA in healthy donors. 60 Vbeta and 13 Jbeta primers were used in PCR. Using immunoSEQ multiplex PCR, the repertoire was profiled, and TCRdb retains in-frame clones only, with some absent. The sample records 150,000 to 200,000 clones, around three quarters being singletons. The sample comprised PBMCs. The receptors come from a woman aged 25 to 39 in good health and CMV-seronegative.

V gene TRBV15 combines with J gene TRBJ1-3; D is unclear. Germline values: CDR1 LNHNV, CDR2 YYDKDF (reference sequence). The V gene lost 4 bases and the J gene lost 4 bases, with 8 bases spanning the gap. This CDR3 has 13 residues. CDR3 DNA sequence: TGTGCCACCAGCACCCTGGCCGGAAACACCATATATTTT. This sequence encodes CATSTLAGNTIYF.

As DNA, the CDR3 is TGTGCCAGCAGTCCAGCGGGAGTGTTAACCTACGAGCAGTACTTC. This codes for CASSPAGVLTYEQYF. This chain connects TRBV2 to TRBJ2-7, with 8 bases aligning to TRBD2. V shed 5 bases and J 2 bases; nucleotides not matched to a gene: 8. The length of the CDR3 is 15 residues. The germline V gene encodes CDR1 SNHLY and CDR2 FYNNEI.